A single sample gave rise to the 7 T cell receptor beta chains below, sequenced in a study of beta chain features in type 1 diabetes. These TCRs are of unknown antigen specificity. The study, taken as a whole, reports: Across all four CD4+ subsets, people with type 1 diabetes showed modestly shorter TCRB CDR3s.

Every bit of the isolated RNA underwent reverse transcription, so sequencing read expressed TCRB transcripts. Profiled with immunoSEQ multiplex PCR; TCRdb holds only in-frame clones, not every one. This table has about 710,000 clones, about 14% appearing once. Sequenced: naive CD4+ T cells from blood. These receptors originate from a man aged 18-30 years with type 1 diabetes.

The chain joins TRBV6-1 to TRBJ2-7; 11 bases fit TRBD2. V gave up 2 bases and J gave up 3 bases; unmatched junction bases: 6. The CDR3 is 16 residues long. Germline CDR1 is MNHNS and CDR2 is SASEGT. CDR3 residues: CASSESSGTSGYEQYF. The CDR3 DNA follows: TGTGCCAGCAGTGAAAGCTCCGGGACTAGCGGCTACGAGCAGTACTTC.

CDR3 nucleotide sequence: TGTGCCAGCAGAGTAGACAGGGTCGGGCAGCCCCAGCATTTT. Translating gives CASRVDRVGQPQHF. The chain recombines TRBV27 with TRBJ1-5; 7 bases fit TRBD1. The CDR3 covers 14 residues. The V segment lost 6 bases and the J segment 7 bases; nucleotides outside the gene matches: 9. Germline assignment: CDR1 MNHEY and CDR2 SMNVEV (reference sequence).

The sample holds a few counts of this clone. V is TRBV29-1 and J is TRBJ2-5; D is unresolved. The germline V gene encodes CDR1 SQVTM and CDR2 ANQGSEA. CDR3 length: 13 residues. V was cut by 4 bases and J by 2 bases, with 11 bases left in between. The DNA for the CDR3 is TGCAGCGTTGGAGGTATAGGACAAGAGACCCAGTACTTC. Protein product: CSVGGIGQETQYF.

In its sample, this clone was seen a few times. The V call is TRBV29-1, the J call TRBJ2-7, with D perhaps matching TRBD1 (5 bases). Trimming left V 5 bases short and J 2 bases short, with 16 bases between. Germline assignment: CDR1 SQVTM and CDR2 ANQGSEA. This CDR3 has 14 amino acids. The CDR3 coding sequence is TGCAGCGTTCTCCCACGGACATTCCCCTACGAGCAGTACTTC. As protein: CSVLPRTFPYEQYF.

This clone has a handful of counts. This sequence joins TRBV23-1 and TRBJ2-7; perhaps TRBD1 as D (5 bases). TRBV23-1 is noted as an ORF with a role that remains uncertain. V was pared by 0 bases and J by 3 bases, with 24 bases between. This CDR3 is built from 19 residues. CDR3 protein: CASSQSDEGLRTRYYEQYF. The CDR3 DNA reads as TGCGCCAGCAGTCAATCGGACGAAGGGCTCCGGACAAGATACTACGAGCAGTACTTC.

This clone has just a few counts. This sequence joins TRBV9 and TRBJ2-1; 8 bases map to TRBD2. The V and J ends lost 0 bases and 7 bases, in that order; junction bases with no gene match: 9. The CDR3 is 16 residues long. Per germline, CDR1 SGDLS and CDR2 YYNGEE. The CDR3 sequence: CASSVAGRGAENEQFF. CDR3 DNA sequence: TGTGCCAGCAGCGTAGCTGGGCGGGGGGCCGAGAATGAGCAGTTCTTC.

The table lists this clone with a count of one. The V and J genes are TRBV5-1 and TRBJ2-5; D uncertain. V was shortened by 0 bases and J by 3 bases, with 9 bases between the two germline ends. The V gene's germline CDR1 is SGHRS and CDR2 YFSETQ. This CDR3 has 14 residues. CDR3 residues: CASSLGQAEETQYF. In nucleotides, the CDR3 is TGCGCCAGCAGCTTGGGGCAAGCCGAAGAGACCCAGTACTTC.